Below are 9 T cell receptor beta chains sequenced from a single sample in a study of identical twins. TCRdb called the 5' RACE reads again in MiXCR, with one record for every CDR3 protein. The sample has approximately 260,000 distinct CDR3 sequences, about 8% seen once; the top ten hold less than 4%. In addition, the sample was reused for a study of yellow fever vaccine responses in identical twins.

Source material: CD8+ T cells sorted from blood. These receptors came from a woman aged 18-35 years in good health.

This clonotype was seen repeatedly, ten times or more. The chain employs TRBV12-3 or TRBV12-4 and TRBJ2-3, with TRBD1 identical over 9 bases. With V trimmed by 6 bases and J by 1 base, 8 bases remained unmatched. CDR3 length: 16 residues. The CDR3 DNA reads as TGTGCCAGCAGAAGGCCGGGACAGGGCCGCACAGATACGCAGTATTTT. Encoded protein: CASRRPGQGRTDTQYF.

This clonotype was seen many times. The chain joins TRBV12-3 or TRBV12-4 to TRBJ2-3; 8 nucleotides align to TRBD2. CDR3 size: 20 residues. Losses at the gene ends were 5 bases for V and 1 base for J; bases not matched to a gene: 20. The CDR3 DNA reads TGTGCCAGCAGTCCAGGACAGATTAGCGGGACGGATGATGGCACAGATACGCAGTATTTT. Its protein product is CASSPGQISGTDDGTDTQYF.

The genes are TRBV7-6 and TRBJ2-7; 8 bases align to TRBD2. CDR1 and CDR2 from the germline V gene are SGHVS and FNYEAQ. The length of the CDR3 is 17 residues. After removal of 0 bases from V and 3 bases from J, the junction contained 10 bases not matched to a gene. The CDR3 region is CASSLARFSGAFYEQYF. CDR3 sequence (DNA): TGTGCCAGCAGCTTAGCGCGGTTTAGCGGGGCTTTCTACGAGCAGTACTTC.

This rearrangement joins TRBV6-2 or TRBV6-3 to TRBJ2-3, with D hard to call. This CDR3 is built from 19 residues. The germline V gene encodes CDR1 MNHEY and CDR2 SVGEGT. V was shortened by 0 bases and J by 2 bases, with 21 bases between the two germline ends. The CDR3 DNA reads TGTGCCAGCAGTTACTCGACGACGGGCCTTTTACGTGACACAGATACGCAGTATTTT. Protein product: CASSYSTTGLLRDTDTQYF.

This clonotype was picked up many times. Here the CDR3 DNA reads TGTGCCAGCAGCGACGGGAGGCTCGAGCAGTACTTC. Amino acid sequence: CASSDGRLEQYF. The chain employs TRBV7-9 and TRBJ2-7, with 7 bases lining up with TRBD2. V lost 5 bases and J lost 6; bases outside the gene matches: 4. The CDR3 is 12 residues long. From germline, CDR1 is SEHNR and CDR2 FQNEAQ (reference sequence).

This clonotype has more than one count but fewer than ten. The CDR3 here is CASSVDRGDNSPLHF. CDR3 nucleotide sequence: TGCGCCAGCAGCGTGGACAGGGGGGATAATTCACCCCTCCACTTT. The V call is TRBV5-1, the J call TRBJ1-6; 10 bases line up with TRBD1. CDR3 length: 15 amino acids. Germline V lookup: CDR1 SGHRS, CDR2 YFSETQ. The J segment lost 5 bases and the V segment lost 4 bases, leaving 3 bases of the junction unmatched. The whole variable domain, filled in from reference TRBV5-1 and TRBJ1-6, reads KAGVTQTPRYLIKTRGQQVTLSCSPISGHRSVSWYQQTPGQGLQFLFEYFSETQRNKGNFPGRFSGRQFSNSRSEMNVSTLELGDSALYLCASSVDRGDNSPLHFGNGTRLTVT.

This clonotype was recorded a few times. The DNA for the CDR3 is TGTGCCATCGGACGACTAGTAATCACAAAAAGGACAATTCTTGAGCAGTTCTTC. Translating gives CAIGRLVITKRTILEQFF. The chain recombines TRBV10-3 with TRBJ2-1; tentatively, D is TRBD2 (6 bases). CDR3 length equals 18 residues. CDR1 and CDR2 (germline): ENHRY, SYGVKD. V was trimmed by 8 bases and J by 9 bases, leaving 32 bases between them.

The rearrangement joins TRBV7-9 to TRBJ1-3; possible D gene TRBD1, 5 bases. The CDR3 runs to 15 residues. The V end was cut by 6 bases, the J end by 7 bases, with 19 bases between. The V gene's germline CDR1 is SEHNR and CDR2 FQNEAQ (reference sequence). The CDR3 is CASRARDPAGNTIYF. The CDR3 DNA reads TGTGCCAGCAGAGCCCGGGACCCGGCGGGGAACACCATATATTTT.

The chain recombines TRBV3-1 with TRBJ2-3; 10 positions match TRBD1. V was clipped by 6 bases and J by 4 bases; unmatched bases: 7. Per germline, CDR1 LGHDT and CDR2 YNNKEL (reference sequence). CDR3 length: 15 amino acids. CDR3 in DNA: TGTGCCAGCAGGCCGGGACAGGGGATACCAGATACGCAGTATTTT. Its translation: CASRPGQGIPDTQYF.